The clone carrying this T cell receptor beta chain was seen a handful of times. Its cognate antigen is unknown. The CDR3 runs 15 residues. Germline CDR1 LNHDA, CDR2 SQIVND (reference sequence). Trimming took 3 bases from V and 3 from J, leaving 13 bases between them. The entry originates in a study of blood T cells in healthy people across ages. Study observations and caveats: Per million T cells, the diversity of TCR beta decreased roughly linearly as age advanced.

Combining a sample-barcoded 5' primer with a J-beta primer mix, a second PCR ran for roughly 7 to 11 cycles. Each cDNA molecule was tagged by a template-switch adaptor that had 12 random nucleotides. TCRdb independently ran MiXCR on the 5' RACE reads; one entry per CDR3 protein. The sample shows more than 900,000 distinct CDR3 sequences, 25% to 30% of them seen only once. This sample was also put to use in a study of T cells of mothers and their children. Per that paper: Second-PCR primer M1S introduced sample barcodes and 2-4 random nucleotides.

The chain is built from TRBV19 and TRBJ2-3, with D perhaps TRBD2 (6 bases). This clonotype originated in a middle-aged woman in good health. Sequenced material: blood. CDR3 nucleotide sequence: TGTGCCAGTAGTATCCGAACTAGCTCGACAGATACGCAGTATTTT. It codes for CASSIRTSSTDTQYF.